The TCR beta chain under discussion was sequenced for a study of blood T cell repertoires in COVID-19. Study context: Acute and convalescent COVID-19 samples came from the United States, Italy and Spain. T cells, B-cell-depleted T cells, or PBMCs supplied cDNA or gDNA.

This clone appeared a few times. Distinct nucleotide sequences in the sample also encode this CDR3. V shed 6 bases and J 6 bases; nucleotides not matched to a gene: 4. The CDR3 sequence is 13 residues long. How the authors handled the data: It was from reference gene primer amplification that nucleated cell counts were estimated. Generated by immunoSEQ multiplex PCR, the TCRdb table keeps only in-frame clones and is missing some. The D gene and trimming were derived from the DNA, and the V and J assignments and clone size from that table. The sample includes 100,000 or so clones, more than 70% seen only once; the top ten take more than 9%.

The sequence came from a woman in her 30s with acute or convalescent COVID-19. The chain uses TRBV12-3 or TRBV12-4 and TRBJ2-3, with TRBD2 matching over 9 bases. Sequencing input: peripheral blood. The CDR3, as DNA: TGTGCCAGCAGCCTTAGCGGGGGTGATACGCAGTATTTT. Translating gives CASSLSGGDTQYF.